This TCR beta chain originates from a study of T-cell reconstitution after alpha-beta-depleted transplantation in children. Findings of the study overall: T-cell counts and diversity were attributed mostly to newly produced T cells one year after transplant. The high TCRbeta diversity at day 60 in some patients came from surviving recipient T cells and thymic progenitors. The study reportedly traced alpha-beta T cells about two months after transplant to several hundred expanded graft clones.

As to this clonotype: The antigen is unknown.

The CDR3 is made up of 16 amino acids. From germline, CDR1 is LGHNA and CDR2 YNFKEQ. The trim removed 0 bases at V and 5 bases at J, leaving 6 bases unmatched. Unique molecular identifiers were used in preparing the TCRbeta library. Each CDR3 protein gets one entry after TCRdb re-called the PCR reads with MiXCR. The table has 400,000 to 550,000 distinct CDR3 sequences, over 9.5% seen once; the top ten hold just over 2%. The source is a child aged 2-15 years with inherited bone marrow failure, due to receive a stem cell transplant. The sequenced sample was PBMCs, obtained before TCRalphabeta/CD19-depleted stem cell transplant. The chain joins TRBV4-2 to TRBJ2-7; 11 nucleotides line up with TRBD2. CDR3 loop: CASSQEYGLAGHEQYF. CDR3 nucleotides: TGTGCCAGCAGCCAAGAATATGGACTAGCGGGCCACGAGCAGTACTTC.